A selection of T cell receptor beta chains follows, all from one sample in a study of blood T cell repertoires in COVID-19. Measured with immunoSEQ multiplex PCR; TCRdb has only the in-frame clones, and not every one. Here the sample spans approximately 190,000 clones, 86% being singletons. Sequencing used PBMCs or T cells enriched from blood (not recorded which). These receptors were obtained from a woman aged 40 to 49 in a cohort exposed to, infected with or recovered from COVID-19 (not recorded which). Both conserved end residues are part of each CDR3. A D gene is named only where the DNA matches it firmly. For some rows the clone size is stated as once, few or many, or as a class when expanded; others skip it.

j_call v_call d_call clone_size cdr3_aa cdr3_nt
TRBJ2-7 TRBV4-1 TRBD1 - CASSQIWDSSYEQYF TGCGCCAGCAGCCAAATTTGGGACAGCTCCTACGAGCAGTACTTC
TRBJ1-2 TRBV11-2 TRBD1 - CASSLRQGANYGYTF TGTGCCAGCAGTTTGAGACAGGGGGCTAACTATGGCTACACCTTC
TRBJ2-5 TRBV7-9 - once CASSLSGGETQYF TGTGCCAGCAGCTTGAGTGGAGGGGAGACCCAGTACTTC
TRBJ1-1 TRBV7-6 - few CASSLEGWTEAFF TGTGCCAGCAGCTTAGAGGGGTGGACTGAAGCTTTCTTT
TRBJ2-2 TRBV27 - - CASSFKIGTTWSGELFF TGTGCCAGCAGTTTTAAGATTGGGACAACCTGGTCCGGGGAGCTGTTTTTT
TRBJ1-1 TRBV20-1 - - CSAPGGGEAFF TGCAGTGCCCCCGGCGGAGGTGAAGCTTTCTTT
TRBJ1-1 TRBV5-1 - once CASQLTSSTEAFF TGCGCCAGCCAACTAACTTCTAGCACTGAAGCTTTCTTT
TRBJ2-7 TRBV12-3/TRBV12-4 - few CASSFSEAYEQYF TGTGCCAGCAGCTTTTCTGAGGCCTACGAGCAGTACTTC
TRBJ1-5 TRBV30 TRBD1 - CAWSDRTGGQLCNQPQHF TGTGCCTGGAGTGACAGGACAGGGGGCCAGCTCTGCAATCAGCCCCAGCATTTT
TRBJ2-1 TRBV19 - - CASSIGGVYINEQFF TGTGCCAGTAGTATAGGGGGGGTGTATATCAATGAGCAGTTCTTC
TRBJ2-7 TRBV15 - - CATSRDQRVGSYEQYF TGTGCCACCAGCAGAGATCAGCGGGTTGGATCCTACGAGCAGTACTTC
TRBJ2-7 TRBV11-2 - - CASWGGHQPEDEQYF TGTGCCAGTTGGGGGGGACACCAACCGGAGGACGAGCAGTACTTC
TRBJ2-3 TRBV7-9 - - CASSLELTSIPDTQYF TGTGCCAGCAGCTTAGAACTAACCTCCATCCCAGATACGCAGTATTTT
TRBJ1-5 TRBV19 - few CASSISENQPQHF TGTGCCAGTAGTATAAGCGAAAATCAGCCCCAGCATTTT
TRBJ2-7 TRBV18 - - CASSSGEVSYEQYF TGTGCCAGCTCATCGGGTGAGGTATCCTACGAGCAGTACTTC
TRBJ1-1 TRBV6-2/TRBV6-3 - - CASSYFGRTEAFF TGTGCCAGCAGTTATTTTGGTAGAACTGAAGCTTTCTTT
TRBJ1-1 TRBV4-1 - - CASSQEVITLYTEAFF TGCGCCAGCAGCCAAGAGGTTATAACGCTATACACTGAAGCTTTCTTT
TRBJ2-1 TRBV3-1/TRBV3-2 TRBD2 - CASSLPRGGPYNEQFF TGTGCCAGCAGCCTACCGCGGGGGGGCCCCTACAATGAGCAGTTCTTC
TRBJ1-2 TRBV7-9 - - CASIGPSAGGVTF TGTGCCAGCATTGGCCCGAGCGCGGGGGGCGTCACCTTC
TRBJ1-2 TRBV7-9 - - CASSLDREWSGYTF TGTGCCAGCAGCTTAGACAGGGAATGGAGTGGCTACACCTTC
TRBJ1-3 TRBV19 - - CASRNQRSGNTIYF TGTGCCAGTAGGAACCAGCGCTCTGGAAACACCATATATTTT
TRBJ1-1 TRBV7-9 - once CASSLDIPGNTEAFF TGTGCCAGCAGCTTAGATATCCCAGGGAACACTGAAGCTTTCTTT
TRBJ1-6 TRBV4-3 - - CASSQGQRALHF TGCGCCAGCAGCCAAGGTCAGAGGGCCCTCCACTTT
TRBJ1-2 TRBV5-5 TRBD1 few CASRSSGGDGYTF TGTGCCAGCAGATCGTCAGGGGGCGATGGCTACACCTTC
TRBJ1-1 TRBV11-2 - - CASSRAAITLNTEAFF TGTGCCAGCAGCCGAGCGGCGATAACCCTGAACACTGAAGCTTTCTTT
TRBJ2-6 TRBV19 - - CASSTTGAGANVLTF TGTGCCAGTAGTACGACAGGAGCTGGGGCCAACGTCCTGACTTTC
TRBJ1-4 TRBV5-1 - - CASSLVGGDEKLFF TGCGCCAGCAGCTTGGTAGGGGGGGACGAAAAACTGTTTTTT
TRBJ2-1 TRBV5-4 - - CASSWGQNNEQFF TGTGCCAGCAGCTGGGGACAAAACAATGAGCAGTTCTTC
TRBJ1-6 TRBV27 - - CASSLRTSRSSPLHF TGTGCCAGCAGTTTGAGGACTTCCAGGAGTTCACCCCTCCACTTT
TRBJ1-3 TRBV18 TRBD1 - CASSRGQGDAGNTIYF TGTGCCAGCTCACGCGGACAGGGGGATGCTGGAAACACCATATATTTT
TRBJ2-7 TRBV27 TRBD2 - CASSLGSASGSYEQYF TGTGCCAGCAGTTTAGGTTCGGCTAGCGGGTCCTACGAGCAGTACTTC
TRBJ2-7 TRBV19 - - CASSMAPGSAYEQYF TGTGCCAGTAGTATGGCCCCTGGGAGTGCGTACGAGCAGTACTTC
TRBJ1-1 TRBV7-5 - - CVRSLAADTEAFF TGTGTCAGAAGCTTAGCCGCGGACACTGAAGCTTTCTTT
TRBJ2-2 TRBV7-9 - - CASSFEHELFF TGTGCCAGCAGCTTTGAGCATGAGCTGTTTTTT
TRBJ1-5 TRBV21-1 - - CASSTPTKGQGPYSNQPQHF TGTGCCAGCAGCACCCCCACGAAGGGACAGGGCCCTTATAGCAATCAGCCCCAGCATTTT
TRBJ1-5 TRBV5-3 TRBD1 - CARSCRTGVSNQPQHF TGTGCCAGAAGCTGCCGGACAGGGGTGAGCAATCAGCCCCAGCATTTT
TRBJ2-7 TRBV11-3 - - CASSSKSYEQYF TGTGCCAGCAGCTCAAAATCCTACGAGCAGTACTTC
TRBJ1-5 TRBV3-1/TRBV3-2 TRBD1 - CASSQEERTGDYSNQPQHF TGTGCCAGCAGCCAGGAAGAAAGGACAGGGGATTATAGCAATCAGCCCCAGCATTTT
TRBJ1-5 TRBV4-1 - few CASSQDPGASNQPQHF TGCGCCAGCAGCCAAGATCCAGGGGCGAGCAATCAGCCCCAGCATTTT
TRBJ1-2 TRBV4-3 TRBD1 once CASSPDRTPPYGYTF TGCGCCAGCAGCCCGGACAGGACCCCTCCCTATGGCTACACCTTC
TRBJ2-7 TRBV19 - - CASSFGQTYEQYF TGTGCCAGTAGTTTTGGACAGACTTACGAGCAGTACTTC
TRBJ1-2 TRBV27 - - CASSPTGKYGYTF TGTGCCAGCAGTCCGACAGGCAAGTATGGCTACACCTTC
TRBJ2-1 TRBV19 TRBD2 - CASTPIGLAGTYNEQFF TGTGCCAGTACCCCCATTGGGCTAGCGGGGACCTACAATGAGCAGTTCTTC
TRBJ1-1 TRBV13 - - CASSLGSRGPNTEAFF TGTGCCAGCAGCTTAGGGTCCAGGGGACCTAACACTGAAGCTTTCTTT
TRBJ2-5 TRBV7-6 - - CASSFGETQYF TGTGCCAGCAGCTTCGGGGAGACCCAGTACTTC
TRBJ2-2 TRBV7-2 - once CASSPRTATTGELFF TGTGCCAGCAGCCCCCGGACAGCTACCACCGGGGAGCTGTTTTTT
TRBJ2-7 TRBV5-4 - few CASSHGGDRYEQYF TGTGCCAGCAGCCACGGCGGAGATCGCTACGAGCAGTACTTC
TRBJ1-1 TRBV30 - - CAWSGEWDTEAFF TGTGCCTGGAGTGGGGAGTGGGACACTGAAGCTTTCTTT
TRBJ2-1 TRBV12-3/TRBV12-4 - - CASSPSRWSEQFF TGTGCCAGCAGCCCCAGCCGTTGGAGTGAGCAGTTCTTC
TRBJ2-7 TRBV5-1 TRBD2 - CASSFSAGGSYEQYF TGCGCCAGCAGCTTCTCAGCGGGGGGCTCCTACGAGCAGTACTTC
TRBJ2-4 TRBV3-1/TRBV3-2 TRBD1 - CASSQDRCYF TGTGCCAGCAGCCAGGACAGGTGCTACTTC
TRBJ2-1 TRBV6-4 TRBD2 - CASSDRLAGGSEQFF TGTGCCAGCAGTGATAGACTAGCGGGGGGGAGTGAGCAGTTCTTC
TRBJ2-2 TRBV28 TRBD2 - CATLTGREGPGELFF TGTGCCACCCTTACCGGGCGGGAGGGCCCCGGGGAGCTGTTTTTT
TRBJ2-2 TRBV28 TRBD2 - CASSPYRLAGGPTGELFF TGTGCCAGCAGCCCCTATCGCCTAGCGGGGGGGCCTACCGGGGAGCTGTTTTTT
TRBJ2-7 TRBV29-1 - - CSVYAQGYEQYF TGCAGCGTCTACGCGCAGGGCTACGAGCAGTACTTC
TRBJ2-1 TRBV27 TRBD2 - CATRGLAGVNEQFF TGTGCCACCCGAGGACTAGCGGGGGTTAATGAGCAGTTCTTC
TRBJ2-7 TRBV2 TRBD2 few CASRSDGGVSYEQYF TGTGCCAGCAGGTCCGACGGGGGGGTAAGCTACGAGCAGTACTTC
TRBJ2-7 TRBV5-1 - - CASRPSSPTNYEQYF TGCGCCAGCAGACCCTCCAGCCCGACAAACTACGAGCAGTACTTC
TRBJ2-7 TRBV27 TRBD1 - CASSLTTSTGGYEQYF TGTGCCAGCAGCCTCACTACCTCGACAGGGGGATACGAGCAGTACTTC